One sample yielded the 12 T cell receptor beta chains listed below, sequenced in a study of PD-1 blockade in classical Hodgkin lymphoma. Libraries were prepared by immunoSEQ multiplex PCR; TCRdb keeps only in-frame clonotypes and omits some of them. The sample has 39,000 or so clones; approximately 86% are singletons. After autologous stem cell transplantation all patients relapsed, and prior brentuximab vedotin exposure differed between cohorts. Sequencing used peripheral blood mononuclear cells (PBMCs), obtained before the second cycle of nivolumab. Receptors were obtained from a human donor with classical Hodgkin lymphoma.

This clone was counted a few times. V and J are TRBV28 and TRBJ1-4, with a tentative D call TRBD1 (6 bases). CDR1 MDHEN and CDR2 SYDVKM come from the germline V gene. This CDR3 has 14 amino acids. Between the trimmed V and J ends, which lost 6 bases and 8 bases, there was a span of 16 bases. This chain's CDR3 is CASRPQGLPEKLFF. CDR3 DNA sequence: TGTGCCAGCAGGCCTCAGGGGCTCCCCGAAAAACTGTTTTTT.

The V gene is TRBV7-3, the J gene TRBJ2-3; the D gene is possibly TRBD2 (6 bases). V was clipped by 1 base and J by 0 bases, with 11 bases between them. The germline gives CDR1 SGHTA, CDR2 FQGTGA. The CDR3 runs 16 residues. The CDR3 bases are TGTGCCAGCAGCTTAAAACGGGAGTGGAGCACAGATACGCAGTATTTT. Its translation: CASSLKREWSTDTQYF.

There are a few counts of this clone. The chain uses TRBV7-8 and TRBJ2-1, with D possibly matching TRBD1 (5 bases). Germline CDR1 and CDR2: SGHVS and FQNEAQ. CDR3 length: 13 residues. V shed 5 bases and J shed 5 bases, with 10 bases lying between them. This chain's CDR3 is CASSLRQHNEQFF. For the CDR3, the DNA is TGTGCCAGCAGCCTCCGACAGCACAATGAGCAGTTCTTC.

The V gene is TRBV2, the J gene TRBJ2-6; D is ambiguous. Deletions cut 11 bases from V and 0 bases from J, with 14 bases between. This CDR3 has 15 residues. Germline V CDR1 and CDR2: SNHLY, FYNNEI. This chain's CDR3 is CASKPRVSGANVLTF. CDR3 nucleotide sequence: TGTGCCTCAAAACCTCGGGTCTCTGGGGCCAACGTCCTGACTTTC.

The chain recombines TRBV5-1 with TRBJ2-1; no reliable D call. CDR1 is SGHRS and CDR2 is YFSETQ in the germline V gene. This CDR3 contains 12 residues. The V and J ends lost 2 bases and 4 bases respectively, with 4 bases between them. CDR3 sequence: CASSLRYNEQFF. The DNA for the CDR3 is TGCGCCAGCAGCTTACGATACAATGAGCAGTTCTTC.

The chain recombines TRBV28 with TRBJ1-5, with D possibly being TRBD1 (5 bases). Germline-derived CDR1 and CDR2 are MDHEN and SYDVKM. This CDR3 contains 15 residues. V was clipped by 2 bases and J by 2 bases, with 10 bases between them. CDR3 sequence: CASSLGGVGNQPQHF. The CDR3 DNA follows: TGTGCCAGCAGTTTAGGGGGGGTTGGCAATCAGCCCCAGCATTTT.

This clone was observed a handful of times. V and J are TRBV5-1 and TRBJ2-7; D is unresolved. The CDR3 has 13 amino acids. The V gene's germline CDR1 is SGHRS and CDR2 YFSETQ. V was cut by 5 bases and J by 0 bases, with 9 bases left in between. The CDR3 loop reads CASSPLSSYEQYF. The CDR3 DNA follows: TGCGCCAGCAGTCCCCTCAGCTCCTACGAGCAGTACTTC.

The chain couples TRBV2 to TRBJ1-4; 11 positions match TRBD1. Germline V gives CDR1 SNHLY, CDR2 FYNNEI. The CDR3 runs to 15 residues. Losses at the gene ends were 3 bases for V and 7 bases for J; bases not matched to a gene: 4. In DNA, the CDR3 is TGTGCCAGCAGTGACGGACAGGGGGCCTCTGAAAAACTGTTTTTT. Translation gives CASSDGQGASEKLFF.

This clone was detected only a few times. The chain has TRBV19 and TRBJ1-2; D is undetermined. Germline CDR1 and CDR2: LNHDA and SQIVND (reference sequence). The V and J ends lost 4 bases and 2 bases respectively, with 14 bases between them. The length of the CDR3 is 15 residues. The CDR3: CASSTRSTVNYGYTF. CDR3 sequence (DNA): TGTGCCAGTAGTACTCGCTCGACGGTAAACTATGGCTACACCTTC.

The chain carries TRBV7-3 and TRBJ2-5; 10 bases line up with TRBD2. Trimming at V came to 4 bases and at J to 2 bases, leaving 4 bases not matched to a gene. Germline V lookup: CDR1 SGHTA, CDR2 FQGTGA. The CDR3 totals 15 residues. The chain's CDR3 is CASSSLAGEQETQYF. CDR3 in DNA: TGTGCCAGCAGCTCGCTAGCGGGGGAACAAGAGACCCAGTACTTC.

This clone appeared once. J is TRBJ2-3 and V is TRBV4-2, with 8 bases aligning to TRBD2. In germline, CDR1 is LGHNA, CDR2 YNFKEQ. V shed 5 bases, J shed 5 bases, and the junction held 6 bases outside the gene matches. This CDR3 contains 14 residues. CDR3 sequence: CASSSAGEVDTQYF. For the CDR3, the DNA is TGTGCCAGCAGCTCAGCGGGAGAGGTAGATACGCAGTATTTT.

The chain employs TRBV6-5 and TRBJ1-2; D is ambiguous. Germline V gene lookup returns CDR1 MNHEY and CDR2 SVGAGI. The CDR3 is 13 residues long. V lost 5 bases to trimming and J lost 3 bases, with 10 bases between them. CDR3 DNA sequence: TGTGCCAGCAGTCGAGACGGATACTATGGCTACACCTTC. This sequence encodes CASSRDGYYGYTF.